A selection of T cell receptor beta chains follows, all from one sample in a study of T-cell memory formation after mild COVID-19. TCRdb passed the 5' RACE reads through MiXCR, listing each CDR3 protein once. The sample yields thousands of distinct CDR3 sequences, roughly 58% seen once. The specimen sequenced was PBMCs or a T cell subset sorted from them (not recorded which). All receptors derive from an adult who had mild COVID-19 (a few samples of this study predate the infection). Cell type and time point are not known. Each CDR3 is given with its conserved first and last residue. Each record gives: D gene, J gene, V gene, clone size, CDR3 DNA, CDR3 protein. A D gene is named only where the DNA matches it firmly. Clone size, where shown, is once, few, many, or a class for clones that have expanded.

>-|TRBJ2-7|TRBV7-8|once
TGTGCCAGCAGCTTAGCGACAGACTACGAGCAGTACTTC
CASSLATDYEQYF
>-|TRBJ1-3|TRBV20-1|medium-sized
TGCAGTGCTAGAGTGGCCTCTGGAAACACCATATATTTT
CSARVASGNTIYF
>-|TRBJ2-5|TRBV28|many
TGTGCCAGCAGTGCAGGGTACCAAGAGACCCAGTACTTC
CASSAGYQETQYF
>-|TRBJ2-2|TRBV5-1|-
TGCGCCAGCAGCTTGGCGGGACCCAAATCCGGGGAGCTGTTTTTT
CASSLAGPKSGELFF
>-|TRBJ1-1|TRBV7-9|medium-sized
TGTGCCAGCAGACTCTTGGGTAGGGGGAACACTGAAGCTTTCTTT
CASRLLGRGNTEAFF
>-|TRBJ2-6|TRBV6-5|-
TGTGCCAGCAGTGGAGGGTGGGACAGCTCTGGGGCCAACGTCCTGACTTTC
CASSGGWDSSGANVLTF
>-|TRBJ2-3|TRBV24-1|-
TGTGCCACCAGTGAAGAACTAACGCAGTATTTT
CATSEELTQYF
>TRBD2|TRBJ2-7|TRBV4-2|-
TGTGCCAGCAGCCAGGGGACTAGCGAGTCCTACGAGCAGTACTTC
CASSQGTSESYEQYF
>-|TRBJ1-2|TRBV2|medium-sized
TGTGCCAGCAGTGAAGCGAACCAACCTAAGACAGGTCGGAGGGGTGGCTACACCTTC
CASSEANQPKTGRRGGYTF
>-|TRBJ1-1|TRBV29-1|-
TGCAGCGTTGGAGGGGGGGTTGCGGAGAACACTGAAGCTTTCTTT
CSVGGGVAENTEAFF
>TRBD1|TRBJ1-5|TRBV12-3/TRBV12-4|-
TGTGCCAGCAGTCAGGGACAGGGGGTCCTCAATCAGCCCCAGCATTTT
CASSQGQGVLNQPQHF
>-|TRBJ1-4|TRBV4-1|medium-sized
TGCGCCAGCAGCCAAGTAGGGGATAATGAAAAACTGTTTTTT
CASSQVGDNEKLFF
>-|TRBJ2-3|TRBV20-1|-
TGCAGTGCCGAAATCAGGGGAGTTGAGTATTTT
CSAEIRGVEYF
>TRBD2|TRBJ2-3|TRBV5-1|-
TGCGCCAGCAGCTTAGGCGGGGGGGCAGTAGATACGCAGTATTTT
CASSLGGGAVDTQYF
>TRBD2|TRBJ2-5|TRBV12-3/TRBV12-4|-
TGTGCCAGCAGAGCCTGGGCGGGGGGACCGCGGTTC
CASRAWAGGPRF
>-|TRBJ1-5|TRBV5-6|medium-sized
TGTGCCAGCAGCATATCGACAGCTAGCAATCAGCCCCAGCATTTT
CASSISTASNQPQHF
>-|TRBJ2-5|TRBV5-1|-
TGCGCCAGCAGCTTGGTGACGGTCGGGGAGACCCAGTACTTC
CASSLVTVGETQYF
>TRBD2|TRBJ2-2|TRBV4-3|-
TGCGCCAGCAGCCGCCGAGGGACGTTAGCGGGAGACCCCGGGGAGCTGTTTTTT
CASSRRGTLAGDPGELFF
>-|TRBJ2-3|TRBV5-1|once
TGCGCCAGCAGCTTATACGGGGGCCCCACAGATACGCAGTATTTT
CASSLYGGPTDTQYF
>-|TRBJ2-5|TRBV5-1|-
TGCGCCAGCAGCTTGAATATGGGACTGCAAGAGACCCAGTACTTC
CASSLNMGLQETQYF
>-|TRBJ2-7|TRBV2|-
TGTGCCAGCACTCAGGGGGGACACCTATACGAGCAGTACTTC
CASTQGGHLYEQYF
>-|TRBJ1-5|TRBV6-2/TRBV6-3|medium-sized
TGTGCCAGCAGCCGTGACGGGGGGTCCCAGCCCCAGCATTTT
CASSRDGGSQPQHF
>-|TRBJ2-7|TRBV5-1|-
TGCGCCAGCGCTCCCGGGACACTCATCTACGAGCAGTACTTC
CASAPGTLIYEQYF
>TRBD1|TRBJ2-5|TRBV24-1|-
TGTGCCACCAGTGAGGGTGGGACAGGGCAAGAGACCCAGTACTTC
CATSEGGTGQETQYF
>-|TRBJ1-3|TRBV4-1|medium-sized
TGCGCCAGCAGCCAGGTGGGGGGAGACGCTGGAAACACCATATATTTT
CASSQVGGDAGNTIYF
>-|TRBJ2-1|TRBV6-6|medium-sized
TGTGCCAGCAGTTACTCCCGGCACCCGAGCTCCTACAATGAGCAGTTCTTC
CASSYSRHPSSYNEQFF